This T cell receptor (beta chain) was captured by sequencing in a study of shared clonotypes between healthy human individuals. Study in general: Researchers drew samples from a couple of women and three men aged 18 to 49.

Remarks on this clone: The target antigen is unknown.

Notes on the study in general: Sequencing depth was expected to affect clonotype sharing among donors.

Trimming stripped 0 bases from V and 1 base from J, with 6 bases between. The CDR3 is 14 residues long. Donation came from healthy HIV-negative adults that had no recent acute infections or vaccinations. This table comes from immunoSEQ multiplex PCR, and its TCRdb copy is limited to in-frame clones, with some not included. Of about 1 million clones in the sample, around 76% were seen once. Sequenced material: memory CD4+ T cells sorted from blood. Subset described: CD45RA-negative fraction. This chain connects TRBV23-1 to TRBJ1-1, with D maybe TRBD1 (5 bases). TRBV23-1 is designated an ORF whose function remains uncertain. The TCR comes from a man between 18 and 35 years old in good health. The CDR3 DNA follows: TGCGCCAGCAGTCAATCGGGGACGAACACTGAAGCTTTCTTT. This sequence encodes CASSQSGTNTEAFF.